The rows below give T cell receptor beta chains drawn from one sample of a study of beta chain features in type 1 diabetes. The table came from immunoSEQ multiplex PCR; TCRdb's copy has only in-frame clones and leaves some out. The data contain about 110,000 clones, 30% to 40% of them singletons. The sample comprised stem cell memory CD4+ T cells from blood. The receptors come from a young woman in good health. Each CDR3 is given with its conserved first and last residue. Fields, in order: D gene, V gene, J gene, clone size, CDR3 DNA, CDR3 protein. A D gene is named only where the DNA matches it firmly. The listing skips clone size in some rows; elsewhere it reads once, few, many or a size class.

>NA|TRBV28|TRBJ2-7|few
TGTGCCAGCAGTTTCAAACAGGGCGGCCACGAGCAGTACTTC
CASSFKQGGHEQYF
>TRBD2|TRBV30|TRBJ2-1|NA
TGTGCCTGGACGAGACTAGCGGGAGACAATGAGCAGTTCTTC
CAWTRLAGDNEQFF
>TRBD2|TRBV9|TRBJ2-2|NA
TGTGCCAGCAGCACTAGCGGGAGAAACACCGGGGAGCTGTTTTTT
CASSTSGRNTGELFF
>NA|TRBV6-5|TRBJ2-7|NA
TGTGCCAGCTGGCCTGGGCAGCTTTCTTCCTACGAGCAGTACTTC
CASWPGQLSSYEQYF
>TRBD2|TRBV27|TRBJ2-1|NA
TGTGCCAGCAGTATAGGACTAGCGGTAAACAATGAGCAGTTCTTC
CASSIGLAVNNEQFF
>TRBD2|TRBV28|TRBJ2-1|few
TGTGCCAGCAGTTTGCCGAGGACTAGCGGATACAATGAGCAGTTCTTC
CASSLPRTSGYNEQFF
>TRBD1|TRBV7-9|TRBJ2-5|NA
TGTGCCAGCAGCACCTATGGACAGGGAATTCTTGGGGCCCAGTACTTC
CASSTYGQGILGAQYF
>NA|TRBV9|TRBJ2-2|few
TGTGCCAGCAGCGTAGGTCCAGGGACTGTCTGGGGCGGGGAGCTGTTTTTT
CASSVGPGTVWGGELFF
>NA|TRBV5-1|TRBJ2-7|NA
TGCGCCAGCAGGGGGGCGGGGGTCTTCTACGAGCAGTACTTC
CASRGAGVFYEQYF
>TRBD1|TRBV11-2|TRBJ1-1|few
TGTGCCAGCAGAAAACCGGGACAGGGATACACTGAAGCTTTCTTT
CASRKPGQGYTEAFF
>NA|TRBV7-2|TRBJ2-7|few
TGTGCCAGCAGCTTAGGTGGACAGTTCTACGAGCAGTACTTC
CASSLGGQFYEQYF
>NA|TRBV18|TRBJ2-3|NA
TGTGCCAGCTCACCACTCGAGGTTGTAGATACGCAGTATTTT
CASSPLEVVDTQYF
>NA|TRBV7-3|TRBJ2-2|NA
TGTGCCAGCAGCTTAAACCCCCCTCGAGGGTACACCGGGGAGCTGTTTTTT
CASSLNPPRGYTGELFF
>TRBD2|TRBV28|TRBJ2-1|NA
TGTGCCAGCGGAACTTGGGGCGGGAGTCCCTACAATGAGCAGTTCTTC
CASGTWGGSPYNEQFF
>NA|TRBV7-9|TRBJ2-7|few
TGTGCCAGCAGCTTAGGGGCAGAATACGAGCAGTACTTC
CASSLGAEYEQYF
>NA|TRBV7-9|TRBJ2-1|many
TGTGCCAGCAGCTTCGGGAATGAGCAGTTCTTC
CASSFGNEQFF
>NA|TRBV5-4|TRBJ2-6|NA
TGTGCCAGCAGCTCCAGGGTAGATGGGGCCAACGTCCTGACTTTC
CASSSRVDGANVLTF
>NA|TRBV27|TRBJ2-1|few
TGTGCCAGCAGTTTGTGGAGCTCCTACAATGAGCAGTTCTTC
CASSLWSSYNEQFF
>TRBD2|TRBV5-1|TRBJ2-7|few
TGCGCCAGCAGCTTATGGCGGGGGAAAACCTACGAGCAGTACTTC
CASSLWRGKTYEQYF
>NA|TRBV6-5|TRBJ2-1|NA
TGTGCCAGCAGTTACGAGGGAACCCCGAAAAATGAGCAGTTCTTC
CASSYEGTPKNEQFF
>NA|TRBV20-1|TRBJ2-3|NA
TGCGGAATCCACGGGGCAGATACGCAGTATTTT
CGIHGADTQYF
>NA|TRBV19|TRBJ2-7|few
TGTGCCAGTAGTATAATGGGACTCAAAACCTACGAGCAGTACTTC
CASSIMGLKTYEQYF
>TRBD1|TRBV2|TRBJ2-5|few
TGTGCCAGCAGTACGACAGGGTGGGAGACCCAGTACTTC
CASSTTGWETQYF
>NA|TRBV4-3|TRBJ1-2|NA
TGCGCCAGCAGCCACTCTAACAGGCTTAACTATGGCTACACCTTC
CASSHSNRLNYGYTF
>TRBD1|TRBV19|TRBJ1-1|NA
TGTGCCAGTACTCATTTCAGGGGGCGCGGGACTGAAGCTTTCTTT
CASTHFRGRGTEAFF
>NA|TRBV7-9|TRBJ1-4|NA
TGTGCCAGCAGCTTAAGAAGCAGGCGAGACGGTCATGAACTGTTTTTT
CASSLRSRRDGHELFF
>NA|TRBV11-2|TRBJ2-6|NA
TGTGCCAGCCCTTTCCTCCGGGCCAACGTCCTGACTTTC
CASPFLRANVLTF
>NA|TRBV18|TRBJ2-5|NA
TGTGCCAGCTCACCGATCGGGGGTCGGGGAGAGACCCAGTACTTC
CASSPIGGRGETQYF
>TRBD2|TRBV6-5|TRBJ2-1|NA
TGTGCCAGCAGTAGGGGACTAGCGGGATATGAGCAGTTCTTC
CASSRGLAGYEQFF
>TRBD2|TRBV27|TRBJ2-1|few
TGTGCCAGCAGTAAACTAGCGAAGTTCTACAATGAGCAGTTCTTC
CASSKLAKFYNEQFF
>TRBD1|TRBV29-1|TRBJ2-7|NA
TGCAGCGTTAGATCGGGACAGGGACCCGAGCAGTACTTC
CSVRSGQGPEQYF